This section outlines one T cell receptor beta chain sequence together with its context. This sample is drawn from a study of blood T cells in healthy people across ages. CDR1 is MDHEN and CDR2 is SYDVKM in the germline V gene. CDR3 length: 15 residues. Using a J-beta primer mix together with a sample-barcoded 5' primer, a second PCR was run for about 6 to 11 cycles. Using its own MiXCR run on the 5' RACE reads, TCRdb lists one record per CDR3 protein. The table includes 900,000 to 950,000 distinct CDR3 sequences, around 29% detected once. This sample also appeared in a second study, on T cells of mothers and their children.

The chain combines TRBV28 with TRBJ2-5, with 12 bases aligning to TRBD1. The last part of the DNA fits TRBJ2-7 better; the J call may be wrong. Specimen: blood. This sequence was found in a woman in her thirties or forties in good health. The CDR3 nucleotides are TGTGCCAGCAGCTCCTCGGGACAGGGGGCTCTCGAGCAGTACTTC. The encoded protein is CASSSSGQGALEQYF.